The 21 T cell receptor beta chains below were found in one sample sequenced in a study of molecular identifiers for immune sequencing clone quantification. MiXCR, run by TCRdb on the PCR reads, gives a single entry per CDR3 protein. Of a few hundred thousand distinct CDR3 sequences in the sample, approximately 25% are singletons; the top ten hold around 0.79%. Sequenced sample: naive CD8+ T cells from blood, with Jurkat cell RNA spiked in. The subset denotes: FACS-sorted CD8+CD4-CCR7+CD45RA+ naive T cells. The receptors were sampled from a human donor in good health. Some libraries in this study had Jurkat cell RNA spiked in.

As for this clonotype: Germline is not matched at one junction end, which may reflect a read error. This chain links TRBV25-1 with TRBJ1-5, with no clear D. Germline CDR1 is MGHDK and CDR2 is SYGVNS. This CDR3 comprises 11 residues. DNA for the CDR3: TGTGCCAGCGGGTTCGATCATCCCCAGCATTTT. Translation gives CASGFDHPQHF.

This clonotype was seen repeatedly, ten times or more. This chain uses TRBV4-2 with TRBJ2-7; possibly TRBD2 for D (5 bases). The CDR3 length is 15 residues. Germline V lookup: CDR1 LGHNA, CDR2 YNFKEQ. V lost 3 bases to trimming and J lost 5 bases, with 17 bases between them. CDR3 nucleotides: TGTGCCAGCAGCCATGGGCGGGCCTCTCCGGACGAGCAGTACTTC. Its protein product is CASSHGRASPDEQYF.

About this clonotype: The junction departs from germline at one end; a sequencing error may be responsible. The rearrangement uses TRBV7-2 and TRBJ2-1; 7 bases agree with TRBD1. CDR3 length: 15 residues. In germline, CDR1 is SGHTA, CDR2 FQGNSA. The CDR3 sequence: CAGSPGGSAYNEQFF. CDR3 bases: TGTGCCGGCAGCCCAGGGGGTAGCGCGTACAATGAGCAGTTCTTC.

The V gene is TRBV30, the J gene TRBJ2-6; the D gene is possibly TRBD2 (6 bases). This CDR3 has 11 residues. Per the germline V gene, CDR1 is GTSNPN and CDR2 is SVGIG (reference sequence). V lost 8 bases and J lost 6, with 8 bases in between. CDR3 sequence (DNA): TGTGCCGGGGACTCGGCCAACGTCCTGACTTTC. Translated, it gives CAGDSANVLTF.

The genes are TRBV6-6 and TRBJ1-1, with TRBD1 matching over 10 bases. The CDR3 is 16 amino acids. V trimming: 5 bases; J trimming: 3 bases; junction bases outside the gene matches: 9. Germline assignment: CDR1 MNHNY and CDR2 SVGAGI (reference sequence). The CDR3 bases are TGTGCCAGCAGTGACTTGACAGGGGGCCGTGACACTGAAGCTTTCTTT. Translated: CASSDLTGGRDTEAFF.

This clonotype was detected a few times. The chain carries TRBV29-1 and TRBJ2-7; the D is unclear. Per germline, CDR1 SQVTM and CDR2 ANQGSEA. The CDR3 loop spans 13 amino acids. V was clipped by 4 bases and J by 2 bases, with 12 bases between them. CDR3 amino acids: CSVGTTETYEQYF. The CDR3 DNA sequence: TGCAGCGTTGGAACTACAGAGACCTACGAGCAGTACTTC.

A word on this clonotype: Since the CDR3 does not end with the conserved phenylalanine or tryptophan, this likely comes from a read error. This chain links TRBV11-2 with TRBJ2-3, with D uncertain. The germline V gene encodes CDR1 SGHAT and CDR2 FQNNGV. There are 17 residues in the CDR3. V was shortened by 5 bases and J by 5 bases, with 23 bases between the two germline ends. In nucleotides, the CDR3 is TGTGCCAGCAGCCGTAATGGCGTCAGCACTTGGCAAGATACGCAGTATTTA. It specifies CASSRNGVSTWQDTQYL.

At least ten counts were recorded for this clonotype. The V call is TRBV29-1, the J call TRBJ1-1; D not resolved. CDR1 SQVTM and CDR2 ANQGSEA come from the germline V gene. V was shortened by 2 bases and J by 0 bases, with 10 bases between the two germline ends. The CDR3 loop spans 14 amino acids. Here the CDR3 DNA reads TGCAGCGTTGAAAAAAGGAGCCTGAACACTGAAGCTTTCTTT. It translates to CSVEKRSLNTEAFF.

At least ten counts were recorded for this clonotype. This chain joins TRBV7-9 and TRBJ2-5; D might be TRBD1 or TRBD2, each matching 5 bases. This CDR3 comprises 14 residues. Trimming removed 6 bases from V and 5 bases from J, with 16 bases in between. Per germline, CDR1 SEHNR and CDR2 FQNEAQ (reference sequence). The CDR3 nucleotides read TGTGCCAGCAGGTCCTCGGGACCCGGCGAGACCCAGTACTTC. This gives the protein CASRSSGPGETQYF.

In this sample, this clonotype turned up a few times. J is TRBJ2-5 and V is TRBV4-2; D not resolved. Deletions cut 0 bases from V and 1 base from J, with 12 bases between. Germline V lookup: CDR1 LGHNA, CDR2 YNFKEQ. There are 16 residues in the CDR3. As DNA, the CDR3 is TGTGCCAGCAGCCAAGAGCGTTTGGCAGCCCAAGAGACCCAGTACTTC. It encodes CASSQERLAAQETQYF.

About this clonotype: This could be a read error, since a much larger clone is one nucleotide away. The J gene is TRBJ2-7, the V gene TRBV29-1; unclear D gene. The CDR3 has 10 residues. Germline CDR1 SQVTM, CDR2 ANQGSEA. CDR3 sequence reads: CSAEVGEQYF. DNA of the CDR3: TGCAGCGCTGAAGTTGGTGAGCAGTACTTC.

Ten or more counts support this clonotype. This chain uses TRBV2 with TRBJ2-7; no reliable D call. V was cut by 3 bases and J by 0 bases, with 9 bases left in between. Germline values: CDR1 SNHLY, CDR2 FYNNEI. The CDR3 has 14 amino acids. This CDR3 is CASSDWANSYEQYF. The CDR3 DNA reads as TGTGCCAGCAGTGATTGGGCTAACTCCTACGAGCAGTACTTC. Based on the CDR3 plus reference TRBV2 and TRBJ2-7, the full variable domain is EPEVTQTPSHQVTQMGQEVILRCVPISNHLYFYWYRQILGQKVEFLVSFYNNEISEKSEIFDDQFSVERPDGSNFTLKIRSTKLEDSAMYFCASSDWANSYEQYFGPGTRLTVT.

The gene calls are TRBV27 and TRBJ2-7, with TRBD1 matching over 9 bases. CDR3 length: 15 amino acids. Germline V gene sequence: CDR1 MNHEY, CDR2 SMNVEV (reference sequence). V trimming: 6 bases; J trimming: 3 bases; junction bases outside the gene matches: 9. The CDR3 bases are TGTGCCAGCAGCTTGGCGGGACAGGGTTACTACGAGCAGTACTTC. This sequence encodes CASSLAGQGYYEQYF.

This chain links TRBV7-2 with TRBJ2-7; D is possibly TRBD1 (6 bases). Trimming left V 1 base short and J 2 bases short, with 12 bases between. Germline V gene sequence: CDR1 SGHTA, CDR2 FQGNSA. The CDR3 covers 15 residues. This CDR3 is CASSLEDSPTYEQYF. The CDR3 DNA reads as TGTGCCAGCAGCTTAGAGGACAGCCCCACCTACGAGCAGTACTTC.

About this clonotype: A read error is possible here, since a much larger clone lies one base away. The chain has TRBV29-1 and TRBJ2-7; 9 bases line up with TRBD1. The CDR3 sequence is 14 residues long. Germline CDR1 SQVTM, CDR2 ANQGSEA. This CDR3 is CSVVPGQGTYERYF. The CDR3 coding sequence is TGCAGCGTTGTCCCGGGACAGGGAACCTACGAGCGGTACTTC.

This chain links TRBV9 with TRBJ2-3, with 7 bases fitting TRBD2. CDR1 is SGDLS, CDR2 YYNGEE, per germline. The CDR3 runs to 18 residues. The junction had 16 bases not matched to a gene; V was cut back by 4 bases and J by 2 bases. The chain's CDR3 is CASSSSWDYRLTTDTQYF. In DNA form, the CDR3 reads TGTGCCAGCAGCTCTAGCTGGGACTACCGATTAACCACAGATACGCAGTATTTT.

A note on this clonotype: The germline gene is not matched at one end of the junction; a read error may be the cause. The chain is built from TRBV29-1 and TRBJ2-2; tentative D call: TRBD2 (5 bases). The CDR3 runs 10 residues. Germline V gene sequence: CDR1 SQVTM, CDR2 ANQGSEA. CDR3 loop: CSVYTGELVF. CDR3 in DNA: TGCAGCGTATACACCGGGGAGCTGGTTTTT.

The V call is TRBV7-9, the J call TRBJ1-2; D call uncertain. The V and J ends lost 7 bases and 8 bases respectively, with 17 bases between them. The CDR3 is 13 amino acids. Germline CDR1 reads SEHNR; CDR2 reads FQNEAQ (reference sequence). The CDR3 loop reads CASTKVAYHGYTF. In nucleotides, the CDR3 is TGTGCCAGCACTAAAGTCGCATATCACGGCTACACCTTC. The whole variable domain, remainder taken from reference TRBV7-9 and TRBJ1-2, is DTGVSQNPRHKITKRGQNVTFRCDPISEHNRLYWYRQTLGQGPEFLTYFQNEAQLEKSRLLSDRFSAERPKGSFSTLEIQRTEQGDSAMYLCASTKVAYHGYTFGSGTRLTVV.

In the case of this clonotype: A read error may explain this, as a much larger clone is one base away. This chain links TRBV5-1 with TRBJ2-5; TRBD2 matches 11 bases. This CDR3 has 15 residues. Germline CDR1 is SGHRS and CDR2 is YFSETQ. The CDR3: CASSLTSGGGEAQYF. The CDR3 DNA sequence: TGCGCCAGCAGCTTGACTAGCGGGGGCGGAGAGGCCCAGTACTTC.

This clonotype turned up a few times. This chain uses TRBV10-1 with TRBJ2-7, with 8 bases that match TRBD1. The germline V gene has CDR1 WNHNN and CDR2 SYGVQD (reference sequence). The CDR3 has 15 residues. After removal of 0 bases from V and 2 bases from J, the junction contained 3 bases not matched to a gene. DNA of the CDR3: TGCGCCAGCAGTGAGTCCGACAGGGGTCCCTACGAGCAGTACTTC. This sequence encodes CASSESDRGPYEQYF.

Comments on this clonotype: At one of its ends the junction is not consistent with the germline gene, which may arise from a read error. The chain uses TRBV28 and TRBJ2-5, with unresolved D. This CDR3 has 17 residues. The germline gives CDR1 MDHEN, CDR2 SYDVKM. The CDR3 spells CASSTYQERPPQATQYF. For the CDR3, the DNA is TGTGCCAGCAGTACTTACCAAGAACGGCCCCCACAAGCGACCCAGTACTTC.